This TCR beta chain emerged from a study of cytomegalovirus exposure and HLA in healthy donors. The overall study: Among the approximately 410 genotyped donors, around 81% were placed in the Caucasian-associated ancestry cluster.

A multiplex PCR was run with 60 Vbeta primers and 13 Jbeta primers. Assay: immunoSEQ multiplex PCR; the TCRdb copy retains only in-frame clones and omits some. Of about 200,000 clones listed, 82% are singletons. For this clone: Its antigen is still unknown.

Study outcomes and limitations: In a later analysis, TCR beta V- and J-gene trimming was associated with a missense DCLRE1C variant. Diagnosis of cytomegalovirus status made by the classifier reportedly showed high specificity and sensitivity. The investigators catalogued 150 to 200 TCR beta chains as cytomegalovirus-associated.

The trim removed 4 bases at V and 2 bases at J, leaving 9 bases unmatched. CDR3 length equals 16 residues. Germline V gives CDR1 SGDLS, CDR2 YYNGEE. The chain employs TRBV9 and TRBJ2-3; 8 bases match TRBD2. The clonotype comes from a man aged 35 to 55 in good health and CMV-seropositive. Sequencing was done on a sample of PBMCs. CDR3 amino acids: CASSLSLREATDTQYF. In nucleotides, the CDR3 is TGTGCCAGCAGCCTTTCCTTGCGGGAGGCCACAGATACGCAGTATTTT.